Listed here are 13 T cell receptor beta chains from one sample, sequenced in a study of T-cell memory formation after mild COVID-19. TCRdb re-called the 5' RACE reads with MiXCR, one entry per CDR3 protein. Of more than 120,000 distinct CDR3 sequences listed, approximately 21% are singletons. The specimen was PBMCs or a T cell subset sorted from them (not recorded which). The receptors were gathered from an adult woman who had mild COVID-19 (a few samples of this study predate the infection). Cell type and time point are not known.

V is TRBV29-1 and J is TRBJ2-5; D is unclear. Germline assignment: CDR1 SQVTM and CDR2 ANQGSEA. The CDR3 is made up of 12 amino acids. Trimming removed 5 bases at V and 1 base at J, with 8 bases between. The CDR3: CSVRISQETQYF. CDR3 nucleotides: TGCAGCGTTCGCATCTCCCAAGAGACCCAGTACTTC.

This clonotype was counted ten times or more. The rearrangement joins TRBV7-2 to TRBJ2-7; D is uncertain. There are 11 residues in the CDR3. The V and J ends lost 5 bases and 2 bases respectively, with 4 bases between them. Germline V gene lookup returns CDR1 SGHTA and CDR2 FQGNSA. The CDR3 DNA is TGTGCCAGCAGCCCGGCCTACGAGCAGTACTTC. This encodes CASSPAYEQYF.

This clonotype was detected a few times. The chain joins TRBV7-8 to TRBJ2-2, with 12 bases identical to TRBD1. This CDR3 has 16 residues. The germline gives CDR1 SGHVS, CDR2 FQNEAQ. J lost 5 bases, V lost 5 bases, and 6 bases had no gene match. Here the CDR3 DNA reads TGTGCCAGCAGCCCACGGGACAGGGGGCGGACCGGGGAGCTGTTTTTT. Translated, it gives CASSPRDRGRTGELFF.

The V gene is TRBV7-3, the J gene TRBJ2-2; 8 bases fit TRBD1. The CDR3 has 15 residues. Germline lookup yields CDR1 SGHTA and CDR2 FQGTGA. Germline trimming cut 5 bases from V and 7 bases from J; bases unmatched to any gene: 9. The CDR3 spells CASSPGGQVDGELFF. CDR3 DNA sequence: TGTGCCAGCAGCCCCGGGGGACAGGTGGACGGGGAGCTGTTTTTT.

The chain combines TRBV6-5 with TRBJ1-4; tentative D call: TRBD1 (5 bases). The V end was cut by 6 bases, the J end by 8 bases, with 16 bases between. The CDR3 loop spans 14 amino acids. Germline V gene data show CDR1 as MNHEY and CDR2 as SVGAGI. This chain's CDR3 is CASSPEGPKEKLFF. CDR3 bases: TGTGCCAGCAGCCCCGAGGGGCCCAAAGAAAAACTGTTTTTT.

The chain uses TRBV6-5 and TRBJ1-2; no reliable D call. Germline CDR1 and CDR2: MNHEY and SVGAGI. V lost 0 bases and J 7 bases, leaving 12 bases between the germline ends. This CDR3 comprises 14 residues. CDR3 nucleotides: TGTGCCAGCAGTTACTCTGGGAGTGGCGGTGGCTACACCTTC. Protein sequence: CASSYSGSGGGYTF.

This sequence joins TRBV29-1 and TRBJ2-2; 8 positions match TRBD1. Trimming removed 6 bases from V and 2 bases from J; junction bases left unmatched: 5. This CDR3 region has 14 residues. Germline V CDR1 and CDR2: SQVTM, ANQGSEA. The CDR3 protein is CSVRTGQNTGELFF. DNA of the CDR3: TGCAGCGTCCGGACAGGGCAAAACACCGGGGAGCTGTTTTTT.

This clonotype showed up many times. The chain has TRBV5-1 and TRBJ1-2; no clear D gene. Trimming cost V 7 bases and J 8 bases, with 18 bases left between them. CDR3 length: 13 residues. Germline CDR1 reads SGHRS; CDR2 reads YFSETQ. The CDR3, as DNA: TGCGCCAGCGGAGAGCCCCCCATCCGGGGCTACACCTTC. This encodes CASGEPPIRGYTF.

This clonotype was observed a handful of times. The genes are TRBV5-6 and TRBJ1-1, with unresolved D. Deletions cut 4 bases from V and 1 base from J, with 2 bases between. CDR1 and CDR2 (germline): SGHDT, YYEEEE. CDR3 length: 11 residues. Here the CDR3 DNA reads TGTGCCAGCAGCAAGAACACTGAAGCTTTCTTT. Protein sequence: CASSKNTEAFF.

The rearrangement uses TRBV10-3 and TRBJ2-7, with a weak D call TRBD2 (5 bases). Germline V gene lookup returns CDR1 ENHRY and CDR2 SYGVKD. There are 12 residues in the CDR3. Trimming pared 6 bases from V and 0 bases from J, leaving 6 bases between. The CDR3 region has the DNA TGTGCCATCAGGGCGGGCTCCTACGAGCAGTACTTC. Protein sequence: CAIRAGSYEQYF.

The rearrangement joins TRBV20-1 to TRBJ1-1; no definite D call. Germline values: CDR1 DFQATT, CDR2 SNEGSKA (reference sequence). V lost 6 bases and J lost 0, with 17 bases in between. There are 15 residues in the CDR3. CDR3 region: CSATPTGRLNTEAFF. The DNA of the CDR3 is TGCAGTGCCACCCCAACTGGACGGTTGAACACTGAAGCTTTCTTT.

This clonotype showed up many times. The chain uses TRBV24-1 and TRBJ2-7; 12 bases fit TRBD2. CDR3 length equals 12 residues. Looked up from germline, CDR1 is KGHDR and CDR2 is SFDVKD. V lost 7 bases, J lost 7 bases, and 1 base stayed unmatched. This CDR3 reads CATRGLAGEQYF. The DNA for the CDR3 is TGTGCCACCAGAGGACTAGCGGGAGAGCAGTACTTC.

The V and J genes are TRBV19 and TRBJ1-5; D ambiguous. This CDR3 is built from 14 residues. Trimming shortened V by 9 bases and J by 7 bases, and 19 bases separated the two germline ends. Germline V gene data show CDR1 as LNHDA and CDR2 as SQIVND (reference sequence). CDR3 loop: CASVGPYLGQPQHF. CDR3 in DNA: TGTGCCAGCGTTGGACCGTATCTCGGGCAGCCCCAGCATTTT. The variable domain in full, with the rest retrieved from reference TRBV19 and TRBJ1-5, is DGGITQSPKYLFRKEGQNVTLSCEQNLNHDAMYWYRQDPGQGLRLIYYSQIVNDFQKGDIAEGYSVSREKKESFPLTVTSAQKNPTAFYLCASVGPYLGQPQHFGDGTRLSIL.